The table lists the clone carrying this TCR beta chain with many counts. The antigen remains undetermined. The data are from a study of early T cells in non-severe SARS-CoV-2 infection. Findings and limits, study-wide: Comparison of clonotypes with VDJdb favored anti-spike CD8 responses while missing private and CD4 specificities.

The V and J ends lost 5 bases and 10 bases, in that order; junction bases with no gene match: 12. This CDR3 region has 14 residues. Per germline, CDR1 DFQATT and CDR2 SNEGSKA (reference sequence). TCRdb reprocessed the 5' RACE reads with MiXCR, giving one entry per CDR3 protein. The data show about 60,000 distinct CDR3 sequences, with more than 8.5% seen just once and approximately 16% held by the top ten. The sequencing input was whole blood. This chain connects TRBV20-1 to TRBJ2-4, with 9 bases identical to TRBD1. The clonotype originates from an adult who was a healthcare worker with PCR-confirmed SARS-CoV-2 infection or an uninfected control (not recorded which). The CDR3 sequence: CSAAQTGTGLIQYF. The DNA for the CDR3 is TGCAGTGCTGCACAGACGGGGACAGGGCTGATTCAGTACTTC.